Below, one T cell receptor beta chain is given with its context. Its specific antigen is unknown. It has no much larger one-base neighbor in the sample; base qualities were not kept. The data originate from a study of blood T cell repertoires in COVID-19 (dated by TCRdb to 2020 to 2021). Background for the entire study: Collaborator samples came from the United States, Italy and Spain and covered acute and convalescent phases of COVID-19. The sample metadata nearly always contained a de-identified subject ID, COVID-19 status, age in years and sex. The material from the prospective study consisted of cDNA or gDNA derived from T cells, B-cell-depleted T cells, or PBMCs. Subjects who had been exposed to COVID-19, were actively infected with it, or had recovered from it provided the deeply sampled blood TCRbeta repertoires that made up the dataset. A freely available public database, intended as a resource for researchers studying the immune response to SARS-CoV-2, is where the repertoires were released. Where HLA class I and class II types were available, the types were taken from metadata supplied by the sample provider, not from assay-based typing. The samples were drawn from the first 160 participants of the ongoing ImmuneRACE study and from 950 to 1,500 subjects provided by 6 global collaborators.

TCRbeta CDR3 regions were amplified from genomic DNA using the immunoSEQ Assay, a bias-controlled multiplex PCR. Per the original workflow: Nucleated cell counts per sample were estimated from amplification of reference gene primers within the assay. To quantify the absolute abundance of each unique TCRbeta CDR3 rearrangement, sequence reads were collapsed and filtered. Productive Simpson clonality was computed per sample as the square root of Simpson's diversity index over productive rearrangements. The table comes from immuneACCESS by way of TCRdb, which keeps in-frame sequences with V and J called. Part of the clones is missing from these tables; in studies checked, under half for an unresolved V gene and the rest for unknown reasons. The DNA gave D and trimming, while V, J and clone size come from that table. A total of around 180,000 clones appear in this sample, around 90% of them only once. The top ten constitute 4% to 5.5% of the sample.

Whole blood was collected in K2EDTA tubes by collaborating institutions according to the institutions' own protocols. For TCRbeta analysis, collaborator samples were shipped as frozen whole blood, as isolated PBMCs, or as DNA extracted from either sample type. Including cysteine and phenylalanine, the CDR3 has 14 amino acids. Only the CDR3 portion is preserved as DNA: 42 bases, with reading frame beginning at the first base. V and J are trimmed by 6 bases and 7 bases, and the gene matches miss 9 bases of the junction. CDR1 and CDR2 (MNHEY, SMNVEV) derive from the germline V gene (reference sequence). Study-wide findings and limitations: Clinical and demographic metadata were provided uncurated, with the amount varying by source and participant.

The source of this sequence is a human donor in a cohort sampled during active COVID-19. The sequence links TRBV27 to TRBJ2-1; 7 bases in the junction line up with TRBD2. What was sequenced was peripheral blood. The CDR3 loop reads CASRPRAGGNEQFF. The DNA is TGTGCCAGCAGGCCGCGGGCCGGGGGGAATGAGCAGTTCTTC.